This is a list of T cell receptor beta chains from one sample in a study of blood T cell repertoires in COVID-19. Profiled with immunoSEQ multiplex PCR; TCRdb holds only in-frame clones, not every one. The sample yields roughly 220,000 clones, 65% to 85% seen once. What was sequenced was PBMCs or T cells enriched from blood (not recorded which). Receptors originate from a man younger than 45 with acute COVID-19. The CDR3 runs from the conserved cysteine through the conserved F or W. A D gene is named only where the DNA matches it firmly. Rows may omit the clone size; those that give it use once, few, many or a size class.

>many|TRBV6-5|TRBJ2-5|-
CASRGGGARQETQYF
TGTGCCAGCAGAGGAGGGGGGGCTAGGCAAGAGACCCAGTACTTC
>-|TRBV18|TRBJ2-2|TRBD2
CASSPPNRLAAGELFF
TGTGCCAGCTCACCACCGAATAGGCTAGCGGCCGGGGAGCTGTTTTTT
>-|TRBV27|TRBJ1-6|-
CASSLPGHSPLHF
TGTGCCAGCAGTTTGCCAGGGCATTCACCCCTCCACTTT
>-|TRBV10-3|TRBJ2-2|TRBD2
CAISGTRGTGELFF
TGTGCCATCAGCGGGACTAGGGGGACCGGGGAGCTGTTTTTT
>-|TRBV5-4|TRBJ2-5|TRBD2
CASRIGLADAETQYF
TGTGCCAGCAGGATCGGACTAGCTGACGCAGAGACCCAGTACTTC
>few|TRBV30|TRBJ1-3|TRBD1
CAWTGQGGSRNTIYF
TGTGCCTGGACCGGACAGGGCGGCTCGAGAAACACCATATATTTT
>-|TRBV6-8|TRBJ2-2|-
CASLRQYKAGELFF
TGTGCCAGCTTGAGACAGTATAAGGCAGGGGAGCTGTTTTTT
>once|TRBV7-3|TRBJ2-7|-
CASSLSGQGTYEQYF
TGTGCCAGCAGCTTATCGGGGCAGGGGACCTACGAGCAGTACTTC
>-|TRBV5-1|TRBJ2-7|-
CASSLVGLGSEQYF
TGCGCCAGCAGCTTGGTTGGCCTAGGTAGCGAGCAGTACTTC
>-|TRBV5-1|TRBJ1-1|TRBD1
CASSAGQWRTEAFF
TGCGCCAGCAGCGCGGGACAGTGGAGGACTGAAGCTTTCTTT
>-|TRBV15|TRBJ2-7|TRBD2
CATSRGLAGGQYEQYF
TGTGCCACCAGCAGGGGACTAGCGGGGGGTCAGTACGAGCAGTACTTC
>-|TRBV6-1|TRBJ2-3|-
CASSEATGKTDTQYF
TGTGCCAGCAGTGAAGCCACGGGAAAAACAGATACGCAGTATTTT
>-|TRBV7-9|TRBJ1-1|TRBD1
CASSLAAGGYTEAFF
TGTGCCAGCAGCTTAGCGGCAGGGGGCTACACTGAAGCTTTCTTT
>-|TRBV7-2|TRBJ2-7|TRBD1
CASSFGAVRTGGLREQYF
TGTGCCAGCAGCTTCGGGGCCGTTAGGACAGGGGGCCTACGGGAGCAGTACTTC
>-|TRBV6-5|TRBJ1-4|-
CASSQTQVANEKLFF
TGTGCCAGCAGTCAAACGCAGGTGGCTAATGAAAAACTGTTTTTT
>-|TRBV6-5|TRBJ2-7|-
CASRYFRDISYEQYF
TGTGCCAGCAGATACTTCCGGGACATCTCCTACGAGCAGTACTTC
>few|TRBV28|TRBJ1-5|-
CASTQWGGEKSQPQHF
TGTGCCAGCACCCAGTGGGGGGGGGAAAAGAGTCAGCCCCAGCATTTT
>-|TRBV27|TRBJ2-1|TRBD2
CASRERGGFNEQFF
TGTGCCAGCAGGGAACGGGGGGGGTTCAATGAGCAGTTCTTC
>-|TRBV5-1|TRBJ1-1|-
CASSLQGRNTEAFF
TGCGCCAGCAGCTTGCAGGGAAGGAACACTGAAGCTTTCTTT
>-|TRBV3-1/TRBV3-2|TRBJ1-1|-
CASSRLGGGDAFF
TGTGCCAGCAGCCGGCTCGGGGGAGGGGATGCTTTCTTT
>-|TRBV7-7|TRBJ2-3|-
CASSPQGTDTQYF
TGTGCCAGCAGCCCTCAGGGAACAGATACGCAGTATTTT
>-|TRBV3-1/TRBV3-2|TRBJ2-2|TRBD1
CASSQRDSTGELFF
TGTGCCAGCAGCCAACGGGACAGTACCGGGGAGCTGTTTTTT
>few|TRBV3-1/TRBV3-2|TRBJ2-2|TRBD2
CASSHGTSLAGELFF
TGTGCCAGCAGCCACGGGACTAGCCTTGCCGGGGAGCTGTTTTTT
>-|TRBV10-2|TRBJ2-1|TRBD2
CASSLDGGGAYEQFF
TGCGCCAGCAGCCTCGACGGCGGGGGGGCTTATGAGCAGTTCTTC
>once|TRBV7-9|TRBJ2-7|TRBD1
CASVPGQGAGEQYF
TGTGCCAGCGTTCCCGGACAGGGGGCCGGCGAGCAGTACTTC
>-|TRBV6-5|TRBJ1-2|-
CATQGQTGGYTF
TGTGCCACCCAAGGACAGACGGGTGGCTACACCTTC
>-|TRBV6-5|TRBJ2-7|-
CASSYGGAKTYEQYF
TGTGCCAGCAGTTACGGGGGGGCTAAAACCTACGAGCAGTACTTC
>once|TRBV19|TRBJ1-2|TRBD1
CASSPGQGLKYGYTF
TGTGCCAGTAGCCCGGGACAGGGGCTGAAGTATGGCTACACCTTC
>-|TRBV10-1|TRBJ1-5|TRBD1
CASRKTTGEGNQPQHF
TGCGCCAGCAGGAAAACGACAGGGGAGGGCAATCAGCCCCAGCATTTT
>-|TRBV7-9|TRBJ1-6|TRBD1
CASSHIEGAGSPLHF
TGTGCCAGCAGTCATATAGAGGGGGCTGGCTCACCCCTCCACTTT
>-|TRBV18|TRBJ1-1|TRBD1
CASSPQSSGTGGEAFF
TGTGCCAGCTCACCTCAATCGTCAGGGACAGGGGGTGAAGCTTTCTTT